Shown below are 32 T cell receptor beta chains from a single sample sequenced in a study of blood T cells in healthy people across ages. Then a second PCR, running about 6 to 11 cycles, was carried out with a sample-barcoded 5' primer and a J-beta primer mix. TCRdb independently ran MiXCR on the 5' RACE reads; one entry per CDR3 protein. This repertoire shows 850,000 to 950,000 distinct CDR3 sequences, about 28% found once; its top ten account for roughly 17%. Material for sequencing was blood. Every receptor here comes from an elderly woman in good health.

With respect to this clonotype: This may be a read error: a much more frequent sequence differs by one nucleotide. This sequence joins TRBV7-9 and TRBJ1-1, with D maybe TRBD1 (6 bases). This CDR3 is built from 14 residues. Trimming left V 5 bases short and J 4 bases short, with 14 bases between. Germline V lookup: CDR1 SEHNR, CDR2 FQNEAQ (reference sequence). CDR3 sequence reads: CASSIGGGSTEAFF. The CDR3, as DNA: TGTGCCAGCAGCATAGGGGGTGGGAGCACTGAAGCTTTCTTT.

At least ten counts were recorded for this clonotype. The genes are TRBV20-1 and TRBJ2-5; tentative D call: TRBD2 (6 bases). The germline gives CDR1 DFQATT, CDR2 SNEGSKA (reference sequence). The CDR3 runs to 13 residues. V gave up 1 base and J gave up 5 bases, with 11 bases separating them. CDR3 region: CSARAPRGETQYF. CDR3 bases: TGCAGTGCTAGAGCGCCTCGGGGGGAGACCCAGTACTTC.

V usage is TRBV7-2 and J usage is TRBJ2-2; 15 bases align to TRBD2. After removal of 4 bases from V and 6 bases from J, the junction contained 3 bases not matched to a gene. Germline V gene data show CDR1 as SGHTA and CDR2 as FQGNSA. This CDR3 has 16 residues. The CDR3 loop reads CASSWTSGGVAGELFF. The CDR3 nucleotides read TGTGCCAGCAGCTGGACTAGCGGGGGGGTCGCCGGGGAGCTGTTTTTT.

This clonotype appeared many times. This chain uses TRBV24-1 with TRBJ2-1; 10 bases agree with TRBD1. CDR1 and CDR2 (germline): KGHDR, SFDVKD. V trimming: 4 bases; J trimming: 4 bases; junction bases outside the gene matches: 3. CDR3 length: 15 residues. The CDR3 nucleotides read TGTGCCACCAGTGAGCCGGGACAGGGGTACAATGAGCAGTTCTTC. This gives the protein CATSEPGQGYNEQFF.

The V call is TRBV5-1, the J call TRBJ1-1; D is ambiguous. The CDR3 length is 14 residues. Deletions cut 0 bases from V and 3 bases from J, with 9 bases between. Per germline, CDR1 SGHRS and CDR2 YFSETQ. This chain's CDR3 is CASSLDSRHTEAFF. CDR3 DNA sequence: TGCGCCAGCAGCTTGGACAGTCGACACACTGAAGCTTTCTTT.

Points on this clonotype: This clone may be a read error of a much larger clone one base away. J is TRBJ1-2 and V is TRBV27; 9 bases are shared with TRBD1. Germline CDR1 is MNHEY and CDR2 is SMNVEV (reference sequence). The CDR3 is made up of 15 amino acids. Trimming cost V 6 bases and J 8 bases; bases outside gene matches: 13. CDR3 in DNA: TGTGCCAGCAGAAGAGTACAGGGGGCGACGGAAGGCTACACCTTC. Translation: CASRRVQGATEGYTF.

The chain employs TRBV7-2 and TRBJ1-2, with a tentative D call TRBD1 (5 bases). V was clipped by 1 base and J by 10 bases, with 22 bases between them. Germline loops: CDR1 SGHTA, CDR2 FQGNSA. CDR3 length equals 16 residues. In DNA, the CDR3 is TGTGCCAGCAGCTTAGTGGGGGTGGGAGGGCTGCATGACTACACCTTC. It is translated as CASSLVGVGGLHDYTF.

This clonotype was observed a few times. The V gene is TRBV27, the J gene TRBJ1-1; TRBD1 matches at 7 bases. V lost 6 bases and J lost 1; bases outside the gene matches: 8. The CDR3 runs to 15 residues. CDR1 is MNHEY and CDR2 is SMNVEV in the germline V gene (reference sequence). The CDR3 bases are TGTGCCAGCAGGGGGACAGCGGTTTCGAACACTGAAGCTTTCTTT. Translated, it gives CASRGTAVSNTEAFF.

In this sample, this clonotype turned up once. The chain has TRBV2 and TRBJ2-3; D may be TRBD2 (5 bases). CDR3 length: 12 amino acids. Germline-derived CDR1 and CDR2 are SNHLY and FYNNEI. V was trimmed by 10 bases and J by 2 bases, leaving 10 bases between them. The DNA for the CDR3 is TGTGCCACGGAGGTCTCCACAGATACGCAGTATTTT. It yields the protein CATEVSTDTQYF.

The chain combines TRBV9 with TRBJ2-3; D uncertain. Germline V CDR1 and CDR2: SGDLS, YYNGEE. The V and J ends lost 5 bases and 2 bases respectively, with 9 bases between them. This CDR3 is 13 amino acids long. CDR3 DNA: TGTGCCAGCAGGGTAACCTACACAGATACGCAGTATTTT. It codes for CASRVTYTDTQYF.

This clonotype has a handful of counts. The chain couples TRBV6-2 or TRBV6-3 to TRBJ1-2, with 7 bases that match TRBD1. CDR3 length: 16 residues. V lost 5 bases and J lost 6; bases outside the gene matches: 15. The V gene's germline CDR1 is MNHEY and CDR2 SVGEGT. The CDR3 nucleotides are TGTGCCAGCAGTCCACCTCCCGGGACAGTCGTCGATGGCTACACCTTC. Amino acids: CASSPPPGTVVDGYTF.

This chain connects TRBV2 to TRBJ1-1, with 8 bases lining up with TRBD1. The J segment lost 2 bases and the V segment lost 7 bases, leaving 9 bases of the junction unmatched. This CDR3 region has 15 residues. The V gene's germline CDR1 is SNHLY and CDR2 FYNNEI. The CDR3 loop reads CASKDQGAINTEAFF. CDR3 DNA sequence: TGTGCCAGCAAAGATCAGGGGGCAATCAACACTGAAGCTTTCTTT.

This clonotype showed up many times. The chain joins TRBV2 to TRBJ2-1; 10 bases agree with TRBD2. The CDR3 extends over 17 amino acids. CDR1 and CDR2 (germline): SNHLY, FYNNEI. The V gene end was trimmed by 7 bases and the J gene end by 0 bases; junction bases not matched to a gene: 9. Written as DNA, the CDR3 is TGTGCCAGCAAAGTAGCGGGGGGCCCGAGCTCCTACAATGAGCAGTTCTTC. This codes for CASKVAGGPSSYNEQFF.

This clonotype was observed a few times. This chain links TRBV14 with TRBJ2-1, with D unclear. The V end lost 1 base, the J end lost 4 bases, and 14 bases lay between the germline ends. CDR1 is SGHDN, CDR2 FVKESK, per germline. The CDR3 consists of 16 residues. CDR3 sequence (DNA): TGTGCCAGCAGCCAAGGTGGCAACCTTATATACAATGAGCAGTTCTTC. Its translation: CASSQGGNLIYNEQFF.

The chain joins TRBV6-2 or TRBV6-3 to TRBJ2-7; D is uncertain. V was clipped by 0 bases and J by 5 bases, with 14 bases between them. This CDR3 region has 15 residues. Germline V gives CDR1 MNHEY, CDR2 SVGEGT. The CDR3 DNA is TGTGCCAGCAGTTACTCGTCGCGGAAGGTGGACGAGCAGTACTTC. Residues: CASSYSSRKVDEQYF.

About this clonotype itself: A much larger clone lies a single base off, so this may be a read error. The gene calls are TRBV11-2 and TRBJ2-3; D gene uncertain. The CDR3 contains 16 residues. Germline V gives CDR1 SGHAT, CDR2 FQNNGV. The chain's CDR3 is CTSSRRPDSSTDTQYF. Written as DNA, the CDR3 is TGTACCAGCAGCCGTAGACCCGATTCTAGCACAGATACGCAGTATTTT.

This clonotype was counted at least ten times. The chain uses TRBV28 and TRBJ2-1; D is unclear. V gave up 6 bases and J gave up 1 base, with 13 bases separating them. The CDR3 extends over 15 amino acids. CDR1 is MDHEN, CDR2 SYDVKM, per germline. CDR3 protein: CASSPRAVSYNEQFF. The CDR3 coding sequence is TGTGCCAGCAGCCCCCGTGCGGTTTCCTACAATGAGCAGTTCTTC.

This clonotype was counted many times. The chain combines TRBV29-1 with TRBJ2-1; 13 bases are a match to TRBD2. This CDR3 is built from 14 residues. V lost 5 bases, J lost 8 bases, and 6 bases stayed unmatched. From germline, CDR1 is SQVTM and CDR2 ANQGSEA. CDR3 bases: TGCAGCGTTCAAGTACTAGCGGGGGGGCATGAGCAGTTCTTC. This translates into CSVQVLAGGHEQFF.

The V gene is TRBV4-1, the J gene TRBJ2-7; TRBD1 agrees at 8 bases. The CDR3 runs 16 residues. Germline V CDR1 and CDR2: MGHRA, YSYEKL. V gave up 0 bases and J gave up 5 bases; unmatched junction bases: 9. The CDR3 DNA sequence: TGCGCCAGCAGCCAAGATCAGCAGGGGGCGCGGAACGAGCAGTACTTC. Its protein is CASSQDQQGARNEQYF.

This clonotype was picked up many times. The rearrangement joins TRBV3-1 to TRBJ2-3, with 12 bases fitting TRBD2. The germline V gene encodes CDR1 LGHDT and CDR2 YNNKEL (reference sequence). The CDR3 has 19 residues. V shed 4 bases, J shed 7 bases, and the junction held 18 bases outside the gene matches. The CDR3 sequence: CASSLTRLAGVQGVNTQYF. The CDR3 DNA follows: TGTGCCAGCAGCCTTACACGACTAGCGGGGGTTCAGGGGGTAAATACGCAGTATTTT.

This clonotype was observed a handful of times. The J gene is TRBJ1-1, the V gene TRBV7-2; possible D gene TRBD1, 6 bases. This CDR3 is 17 amino acids long. The ends were cut back, 2 bases at V and 0 bases at J, with 16 bases in the middle. From germline, CDR1 is SGHTA and CDR2 FQGNSA. The CDR3 DNA reads as TGTGCCAGCAGCTTAAACCCCCCGGGGACACTGAACACTGAAGCTTTCTTT. It specifies CASSLNPPGTLNTEAFF.

This clonotype showed up just a few times. One base away lies a much larger clone, so this may be a sequencing read error. In nucleotides, the CDR3 is TGCGCCAGCAACGTCGGGGGTTCCAGCTCCTACAATGAGCAGTTCTTC. Encoded protein: CASNVGGSSSYNEQFF. The chain recombines TRBV5-1 with TRBJ2-1; D is possibly TRBD2 (6 bases). V gave up 6 bases and J gave up 0 bases, with 16 bases separating them. Germline V CDR1 and CDR2: SGHRS, YFSETQ. This CDR3 is built from 16 residues.

This clonotype was found many times. The J gene is TRBJ2-1, the V gene TRBV6-6; 7 bases are shared with TRBD2. Trimming removed 8 bases from V and 9 bases from J; junction bases left unmatched: 13. The CDR3 consists of 14 residues. CDR1 MNHNY and CDR2 SVGAGI come from the germline V gene (reference sequence). This chain's CDR3 is CASAITGGSGEQFF. In DNA form, the CDR3 reads TGTGCCAGCGCCATCACGGGGGGTTCGGGTGAGCAGTTCTTC.

This clonotype has more than one count but fewer than ten. Germline and junction disagree at one end, which may indicate a read error. The J gene is TRBJ2-3, the V gene TRBV12-3 or TRBV12-4; D is perhaps TRBD1 (6 bases). This CDR3 has 15 amino acids. CDR3 DNA sequence: TGTGCCAGCACACCCGGGCAGGGGTGGACAGATGCGCAGTATTTT. This codes for CASTPGQGWTDAQYF.

This clonotype appeared a few times. The chain couples TRBV12-3 or TRBV12-4 to TRBJ1-3; 7 bases agree with TRBD1. The CDR3 totals 16 residues. V gave up 5 bases and J gave up 0 bases; unmatched junction bases: 7. The CDR3 is CASSTPTGVSGNTIYF. For the CDR3, the DNA is TGTGCCAGCAGTACACCCACAGGGGTCTCTGGAAACACCATATATTTT.

V gene TRBV7-2 combines with J gene TRBJ2-3; D is possibly TRBD1 or TRBD2 (5 bases each). Germline loops: CDR1 SGHTA, CDR2 FQGNSA. The CDR3 is made up of 16 amino acids. Trimming pared 5 bases from V and 3 bases from J, leaving 18 bases between. CDR3 sequence (DNA): TGTGCCAGCAGCCTCCGAGGGGCGGTAGGGACAGATACGCAGTATTTT. It codes for CASSLRGAVGTDTQYF.

A word on this clonotype: A clone one base away is much larger, so this may be a read error. The chain recombines TRBV6-2 or TRBV6-3 with TRBJ2-3; TRBD2 matches at 13 bases. There are 18 residues in the CDR3. Per germline, CDR1 MNHEY and CDR2 SVGEGT. The CDR3 loop is CAGSRPTSGGKNTDTQYF. As DNA, the CDR3 is TGTGCCGGCAGCCGCCCGACTAGCGGGGGGAAGAACACAGATACGCAGTATTTT.

With regard to this clonotype: A read error may account for a junction end that differs from germline. The chain has TRBV29-1 and TRBJ2-7; D ambiguous. Germline V lookup: CDR1 SQVTM, CDR2 ANQGSEA. CDR3 size: 13 residues. In DNA form, the CDR3 reads TGCAGCGTTGAAGTCTACTCCTCCGACGAGCAGTACTTC. Translation gives CSVEVYSSDEQYF.

The chain couples TRBV18 to TRBJ1-2; a weak D match, TRBD1 (6 bases). CDR3 length: 15 residues. In germline, CDR1 is KGHSH, CDR2 LQKENI. V dropped 1 base and J dropped 3 bases, with 12 bases sitting between them. The CDR3 nucleotides are TGTGCCAGCTCACCACTCGGCAGGGGAGACTATGGCTACACCTTC. Translation gives CASSPLGRGDYGYTF.

At least ten counts were recorded for this clonotype. This chain links TRBV20-1 with TRBJ2-7; no firm D call. Trimming left V 2 bases short and J 5 bases short, with 7 bases between. This CDR3 region has 11 residues. CDR1 and CDR2 (germline): DFQATT, SNEGSKA (reference sequence). The CDR3 is CSARSQHEQYF. DNA for the CDR3: TGCAGTGCTAGAAGTCAGCACGAGCAGTACTTC.

V gene TRBV5-5 combines with J gene TRBJ1-1, with D possibly matching TRBD1 (5 bases). The V end was cut by 2 bases, the J end by 12 bases, with 17 bases between. CDR3 length: 13 amino acids. Germline CDR1 reads SGHKS; CDR2 reads YYEKEE (reference sequence). The DNA for the CDR3 is TGTGCCAGCAGCTTTAGGGGAGTTGAGGGGACTTTCTTT. Amino acids: CASSFRGVEGTFF.

Many counts were recorded for this clonotype. This chain uses TRBV24-1 with TRBJ2-1; 8 positions agree with TRBD2. Trimming removed 5 bases from V and 8 bases from J; junction bases left unmatched: 10. Germline V gene data show CDR1 as KGHDR and CDR2 as SFDVKD. The CDR3 runs 15 residues. This chain's CDR3 is CATSARGGALDEQFF. DNA of the CDR3: TGTGCCACCAGTGCTCGGGGGGGGGCTTTGGATGAGCAGTTCTTC.